The 26 T cell receptor beta chains in this list originate from one sample, sequenced in a study of type 1 regulatory T cells. TCRdb fed the reads into MiXCR, producing one record per CDR3 protein. The data contain about 62,000 distinct CDR3 sequences, 62% of them singletons. Antigens of these TCRs are unknown. Sequenced material: cultured non-Tr1 T cells, either the whole culture or a sorted T cell fraction (not recorded which). The origin of the receptors is a human donor in good health.

The table lists this clonotype with a count of one. The chain couples TRBV12-3 or TRBV12-4 to TRBJ2-3; D is unresolved. The CDR3 extends over 13 amino acids. V lost 6 bases and J 4 bases, leaving 11 bases between the germline ends. The chain's CDR3 is CASSLGQPDTQYF. The CDR3 bases are TGTGCCAGCAGCCTCGGCCAGCCAGATACGCAGTATTTT.

Only a few counts were recorded for this clonotype. The CDR3 DNA sequence: TGTGCCAGCAGTTTTGACAGGTTAACCGTTGAAGCTTTCTTT. Protein sequence: CASSFDRLTVEAFF. The rearrangement links TRBV12-3 or TRBV12-4 to TRBJ1-1, with D perhaps matching TRBD1 (6 bases). This CDR3 has 14 amino acids. The V gene lost 3 bases and the J gene lost 7 bases, with 15 bases spanning the gap.

The chain has TRBV5-1 and TRBJ1-2; 7 positions agree with TRBD1. V shed 4 bases and J 3 bases; nucleotides not matched to a gene: 6. The CDR3 extends over 14 amino acids. Germline loops: CDR1 SGHRS, CDR2 YFSETQ. CDR3 in amino acids: CASSRGQTYYGYTF. CDR3 bases: TGCGCCAGCAGCCGGGGACAGACTTACTATGGCTACACCTTC.

The chain has TRBV7-2 and TRBJ2-1, with TRBD2 as a possible D gene (5 bases). Trimming pared 5 bases from V and 4 bases from J, leaving 15 bases between. CDR3 size: 15 residues. Germline V CDR1 and CDR2: SGHTA, FQGNSA. CDR3 region: CASSLGGPRYNEQFF. The CDR3 coding sequence is TGTGCCAGCAGCCTAGGAGGACCGAGGTACAATGAGCAGTTCTTC.

The rearrangement links TRBV19 to TRBJ1-5; D not certain. CDR1 is LNHDA, CDR2 SQIVND, per germline (reference sequence). V lost 5 bases and J lost 3, with 8 bases in between. The CDR3 loop spans 13 amino acids. Here the CDR3 reads CASSWQDNQPQHF. The CDR3 region has the DNA TGTGCCAGTAGTTGGCAGGACAATCAGCCCCAGCATTTT.

This clonotype came up once. The chain employs TRBV27 and TRBJ2-7, with D possibly being TRBD2 (5 bases). Between the trimmed V and J ends, which lost 3 bases and 2 bases, there was a span of 11 bases. CDR1 MNHEY and CDR2 SMNVEV come from the germline V gene (reference sequence). The CDR3 runs to 14 residues. The CDR3 reads CASSFEDSTYEQYF. Written as DNA, the CDR3 is TGTGCCAGCAGTTTTGAGGACTCAACCTACGAGCAGTACTTC.

CDR3 amino acids: CSAKQPSVGSNEQFF. The CDR3 region has the DNA TGCAGTGCTAAGCAGCCATCGGTGGGCAGCAATGAGCAGTTCTTC. This sequence joins TRBV20-1 and TRBJ2-1; no clear D. Trimming pared 4 bases from V and 6 bases from J, leaving 19 bases between. There are 15 residues in the CDR3. Germline V CDR1 and CDR2: DFQATT, SNEGSKA (reference sequence).

This chain links TRBV24-1 with TRBJ2-1; 7 bases are shared with TRBD1. Germline trimming cut 6 bases from V and 3 bases from J; bases unmatched to any gene: 1. In germline, CDR1 is KGHDR, CDR2 SFDVKD. The CDR3 extends over 13 amino acids. The CDR3 DNA reads as TGTGCCACCAGTCGGGACAGCTACAATGAGCAGTTCTTC. This sequence encodes CATSRDSYNEQFF.

This clonotype was detected a few times. The chain has TRBV9 and TRBJ1-6, with 8 positions matching TRBD1. CDR1 SGDLS and CDR2 YYNGEE come from the germline V gene. V was clipped by 0 bases and J by 10 bases; unmatched bases: 6. This CDR3 has 15 amino acids. CDR3 region: CASSVEGQGRSPLHF. The CDR3 DNA reads TGTGCCAGCAGCGTAGAAGGACAGGGAAGGTCACCCCTCCACTTT.

J is TRBJ1-2 and V is TRBV11-2; D unresolved. The CDR3 totals 14 residues. With 5 bases removed from V and 6 bases from J, the gap between germline ends came to 16 bases. Germline lookup yields CDR1 SGHAT and CDR2 FQNNGV. As DNA, the CDR3 is TGTGCCAGCAGCCCGTCCTCGGGCGGTGATGGCTACACCTTC. Translating it yields CASSPSSGGDGYTF.

The chain recombines TRBV7-8 with TRBJ2-1; 8 bases map to TRBD2. CDR1 and CDR2 from the germline V gene are SGHVS and FQNEAQ. This CDR3 is built from 15 residues. The ends lost 5 bases at V and 5 bases at J; junction bases unmatched: 8. The CDR3 loop is CASSPPGLGNNEQFF. The CDR3 coding sequence is TGTGCCAGCAGCCCGCCGGGACTAGGAAACAATGAGCAGTTCTTC.

The chain links TRBV27 to TRBJ2-1; 8 nucleotides align to TRBD2. This CDR3 is built from 15 residues. Germline CDR1 is MNHEY and CDR2 is SMNVEV (reference sequence). V lost 2 bases, J lost 3 bases, and 3 bases stayed unmatched. This CDR3 is CASSLGREDYNEQFF. The CDR3 DNA reads as TGTGCCAGCAGTTTAGGGCGGGAGGACTACAATGAGCAGTTCTTC.

The chain links TRBV6-6 to TRBJ1-2; TRBD1 matches at 7 bases. The V gene's germline CDR1 is MNHNY and CDR2 SVGAGI (reference sequence). The CDR3 is made up of 18 amino acids. The V and J ends lost 5 bases and 2 bases, in that order; junction bases with no gene match: 17. CDR3 amino acids: CASSHGRRHRGWNYGYTF. The CDR3 DNA sequence: TGTGCCAGCAGTCACGGAAGACGACACAGGGGTTGGAACTATGGCTACACCTTC.

This chain links TRBV7-2 with TRBJ1-2; D gene unclear. This CDR3 is built from 12 residues. Germline V gene data show CDR1 as SGHTA and CDR2 as FQGNSA. Trimming removed 0 bases at V and 7 bases at J, with 6 bases between. The CDR3 sequence: CASSLALPGYTF. CDR3 sequence (DNA): TGTGCCAGCAGCTTAGCGCTCCCTGGCTACACCTTC.

This rearrangement joins TRBV18 to TRBJ1-6; possibly TRBD1 for D (5 bases). Germline V gene lookup returns CDR1 KGHSH and CDR2 LQKENI. The CDR3 runs to 13 residues. V dropped 2 bases and J dropped 7 bases, with 6 bases sitting between them. This CDR3 is CASSPEGNSPLHF. The CDR3 DNA follows: TGTGCCAGCTCACCAGAGGGGAATTCACCCCTCCACTTT.

This clonotype appeared many times. The V gene is TRBV5-1, the J gene TRBJ2-7, with D hard to call. The germline CDR1 and CDR2 sequences are SGHRS and YFSETQ. Trimming shortened V by 6 bases and J by 7 bases, and 8 bases separated the two germline ends. The length of the CDR3 is 10 residues. Written as DNA, the CDR3 is TGCGCCAGCACGTCTAAGGAGCAGTACTTC. This encodes CASTSKEQYF.

The rearrangement uses TRBV30 and TRBJ2-1, with a tentative D call TRBD2 (5 bases). Trimming removed 3 bases from V and 9 bases from J, with 12 bases in between. The germline CDR1 and CDR2 sequences are GTSNPN and SVGIG (reference sequence). CDR3 size: 12 residues. This chain's CDR3 is CAWRTASFEQFF. The DNA for the CDR3 is TGTGCCTGGAGAACGGCTAGCTTTGAGCAGTTCTTC.

This clonotype appeared once. This rearrangement joins TRBV4-2 to TRBJ2-2, with D uncertain. The CDR3 covers 15 residues. Germline CDR1 and CDR2: LGHNA and YNFKEQ. Trimming stripped 0 bases from V and 2 bases from J, with 7 bases between. This CDR3 is CASSQEALNTGELFF. The CDR3 coding sequence is TGTGCCAGCAGCCAAGAGGCACTTAACACCGGGGAGCTGTTTTTT.

This clonotype was seen only a few times. This rearrangement joins TRBV3-1 to TRBJ2-7, with no clear D. Germline lookup yields CDR1 LGHDT and CDR2 YNNKEL (reference sequence). The CDR3 is 13 residues long. V dropped 4 bases and J dropped 6 bases, with 13 bases sitting between them. The CDR3: CASSLRTRPEQYF. The CDR3, as DNA: TGTGCCAGCAGCCTACGGACCCGTCCCGAGCAGTACTTC.

The genes are TRBV5-1 and TRBJ2-2; TRBD2 might be the D (5 bases). Trimming stripped 0 bases from V and 6 bases from J, with 12 bases between. Looked up from germline, CDR1 is SGHRS and CDR2 is YFSETQ. CDR3 length: 15 amino acids. The CDR3 loop is CASSLGGVGAGELFF. CDR3 bases: TGCGCCAGCAGCTTGGGGGGAGTGGGCGCCGGGGAGCTGTTTTTT.

The chain links TRBV12-3 or TRBV12-4 to TRBJ1-5, with D possibly being TRBD1 (6 bases). V gave up 5 bases and J gave up 7 bases, with 12 bases separating them. The CDR3 length is 13 residues. The CDR3 DNA reads as TGTGCCAGCAGTATAGGGGGGAACCAGCCCCAGCATTTT. Its translation: CASSIGGNQPQHF.

The gene calls are TRBV6-2 or TRBV6-3 and TRBJ1-2, with TRBD1 matching 7 bases. CDR1 and CDR2 from the germline V gene are MNHEY and SVGEGT. CDR3 size: 18 residues. Trimming at V came to 6 bases and at J to 2 bases, leaving 18 bases not matched to a gene. The CDR3 DNA is TGTGCCAGCAGGGACGCCGGTGAGACAGGGTATGGGAACTATGGCTACACCTTC. Translated: CASRDAGETGYGNYGYTF.

The chain recombines TRBV12-3 or TRBV12-4 with TRBJ1-1; 8 bases are shared with TRBD1. The CDR3 has 14 residues. Germline trimming cut 6 bases from V and 0 bases from J; bases unmatched to any gene: 3. CDR3 coding DNA: TGTGCCAGCAGAAAGGACAGGGTGAACACTGAAGCTTTCTTT. Translation gives CASRKDRVNTEAFF.

The rearrangement links TRBV10-3 to TRBJ2-2; D not certain. V gave up 0 bases and J gave up 3 bases, with 11 bases separating them. This CDR3 comprises 16 residues. The germline V gene encodes CDR1 ENHRY and CDR2 SYGVKD. CDR3 bases: TGTGCCATCAGTGAGTCGCGGATACCGGACACCGGGGAGCTGTTTTTT. Translated, it gives CAISESRIPDTGELFF.

The chain combines TRBV20-1 with TRBJ2-3, with unresolved D. V gave up 3 bases and J gave up 0 bases, with 10 bases separating them. Per the germline V gene, CDR1 is DFQATT and CDR2 is SNEGSKA (reference sequence). The CDR3 extends over 14 amino acids. CDR3 protein: CSASLSISTDTQYF. The CDR3 DNA reads TGCAGTGCTAGTCTGTCAATTAGCACAGATACGCAGTATTTT.

This chain connects TRBV27 to TRBJ2-1; D gene unclear. CDR3 length: 16 amino acids. The germline CDR1 and CDR2 sequences are MNHEY and SMNVEV (reference sequence). V was trimmed by 2 bases and J by 10 bases, leaving 21 bases between them. CDR3 sequence reads: CASSLPATIGGKEQFF. The CDR3 coding sequence is TGTGCCAGCAGTTTACCAGCGACAATTGGTGGGAAAGAGCAGTTCTTC.